Included here is one T cell receptor (beta chain) sequence, with context. These data are taken from a study of cytomegalovirus exposure and HLA in healthy donors. PCR involved 60 Vbeta and 13 Jbeta primers. TCRdb's table, derived via immunoSEQ multiplex PCR, lists solely in-frame clones and lacks some. The table counts 130,000 or so clones; 2.2% lies in the top ten. V dropped 3 bases and J dropped 2 bases, with 8 bases sitting between them. The CDR3 length is 14 residues. Germline values: CDR1 LNHDA, CDR2 SQIVND (reference sequence). The chain uses TRBV19 and TRBJ1-5, with unresolved D. The source is a woman between 18 and 30 years old in good health and CMV-seronegative. What was sequenced was PBMCs. The CDR3 loop reads CASSMRGGNQPQHF. The DNA of the CDR3 is TGTGCCAGTAGTATGCGCGGCGGCAATCAGCCCCAGCATTTT.